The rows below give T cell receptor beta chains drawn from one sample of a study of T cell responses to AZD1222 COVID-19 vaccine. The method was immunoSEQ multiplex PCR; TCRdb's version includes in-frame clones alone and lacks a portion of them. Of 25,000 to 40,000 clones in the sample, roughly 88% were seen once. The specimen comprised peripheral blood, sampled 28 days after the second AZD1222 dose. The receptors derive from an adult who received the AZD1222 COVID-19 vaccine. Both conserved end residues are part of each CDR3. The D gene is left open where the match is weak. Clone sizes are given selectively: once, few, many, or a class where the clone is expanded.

TGTGCCACCAGCTACATGGAGGGGAGCAATCAGCCCCAGCATTTT	CATSYMEGSNQPQHF	TRBV15	TRBJ1-5	once	.
TGTGCCATCAGTATAAACCCAAATGAAAAACTGTTTTTT	CAISINPNEKLFF	TRBV10-3	TRBJ1-4	.	.
TGTGCCAGCAGTTTATTCACAGGAGGCGAAGCTTTCTTT	CASSLFTGGEAFF	TRBV27	TRBJ1-1	.	.
TGTGCCAGCAGCTTAGATTCAGTTCTTGAAGCTTTCTTT	CASSLDSVLEAFF	TRBV11-2	TRBJ1-1	.	.
TGTGCCAGCAGCTTAGTTCCTAGCGGACCTCTCTGGGCCAACGTCCTGACTTTC	CASSLVPSGPLWANVLTF	TRBV7-6	TRBJ2-6	.	TRBD2
TGCGCCAGCAGCCAAGAGAGGGGGGATTTCTATGGCTACACCTTC	CASSQERGDFYGYTF	TRBV4-3	TRBJ1-2	.	.
TGTGCCAGCAGCGTAGGGACAGCCAAAAGCGACTACGAGCAGTACTTC	CASSVGTAKSDYEQYF	TRBV9	TRBJ2-7	.	.
TGTGCCAGTAGACCTCGGGACAAAGCTAACTATGGCTACACCTTC	CASRPRDKANYGYTF	TRBV19	TRBJ1-2	few	.
TGTGCCAGCAGCTTGTGGGGGGTTAGTTCACCCCTCCACTTT	CASSLWGVSSPLHF	TRBV5-5	TRBJ1-6	.	.
TGTGCCAGCAGTTCCAGACAGGGGGCTAGCAATCAGCCCCAGCATTTT	CASSSRQGASNQPQHF	TRBV28	TRBJ1-5	once	TRBD1
TGTGCCAGCAGCCCTAGCGGGGGTGTCTACGAGCAGTACTTC	CASSPSGGVYEQYF	TRBV21-1	TRBJ2-7	.	.
TGTGCCAGTAGTATAGATGACCGTTACCTGGGGGCCCAGCATTTT	CASSIDDRYLGAQHF	TRBV19	TRBJ1-5	once	.
TGTGCCATCAGTGAGGTCGTTGGGACCCAGTACTTC	CAISEVVGTQYF	TRBV10-3	TRBJ2-5	once	.
TGCGCCAGCAGCCAAGGCCCTAGTGAGACCCAGTACTTC	CASSQGPSETQYF	TRBV4-1	TRBJ2-5	.	.
TGTGCCACCTCTTCTAGACAGGGGGCATCGATTGGTGAAAAACTGTTTTTT	CATSSRQGASIGEKLFF	TRBV19	TRBJ1-4	.	TRBD1
TGTGCCAGCACCCTCCTCGGAGGCTATGGCTACACCTTC	CASTLLGGYGYTF	TRBV11-2	TRBJ1-2	few	.
TGTGCCAGCAGCTACTTGACAGGGAGCACAGATACGCAGTATTTT	CASSYLTGSTDTQYF	TRBV7-8	TRBJ2-3	.	TRBD1
TGTGCCAGCACCCCTTCGGGAAGGAGTGAAAAACTGTTTTTT	CASTPSGRSEKLFF	TRBV28	TRBJ1-4	.	.